This TCR beta chain originates from a study of blood T cells in healthy people across ages. The CDR3 has 17 residues. The ends lost 3 bases at V and 0 bases at J; junction bases unmatched: 5. Looked up from germline, CDR1 is MNHEY and CDR2 is SMNVEV (reference sequence). Through a sample-barcoded 5' primer and a J-beta primer mix, a second PCR was run for roughly 7 to 12 cycles. Via MiXCR, TCRdb re-called the 5' RACE reads, giving one row per CDR3 protein. The repertoire consists of approximately 800,000 distinct CDR3 sequences, with less than 70% occurring once and the leading ten covering about two fifths. This clonotype was observed a few times.

The sequence derives from a man aged 80 or over in good health. The chain recombines TRBV27 with TRBJ2-6; TRBD2 agrees at 7 bases. The sequenced sample consisted of blood. As DNA, the CDR3 is TGTGCCAGCAGTTTCGGCCTAGCGGTCTCTGGGGCCAACGTCCTGACTTTC. Protein: CASSFGLAVSGANVLTF.